This T cell receptor (beta chain) is from a study of blood T cell repertoires in COVID-19 (dated by TCRdb to 2020 to 2022). In terms of the full investigation: Samples from collaborators originated in the United States, Italy and Spain and spanned both the acute and convalescent phases of COVID-19. The material from the prospective study consisted of cDNA or gDNA derived from T cells, B-cell-depleted T cells, or PBMCs. The dataset comprised deeply sampled blood TCRbeta repertoires from subjects exposed to, actively infected with, or recovered from COVID-19. The repertoires were released in a freely available public database meant as a resource for research on the immune response to SARS-CoV-2. The samples were drawn from two sources: the first 160 participants of the ongoing ImmuneRACE study, and fewer than 1,500 subjects contributed by 6 global collaborators. A de-identified subject ID, COVID-19 status, age in years and sex were almost always included in the sample metadata. Where available, HLA class I and class II types were taken from metadata supplied by the sample provider and were not determined by assay-based typing.

Samples from volunteer blood donors who had recovered from COVID-19 were contributed by a second Seattle source. The collaborating institutions used their own protocols to collect whole blood in K2EDTA tubes. For TCRbeta analysis, collaborator samples were shipped as frozen whole blood, as isolated PBMCs, or as DNA extracted from either sample type. This clone appeared a few times. Which antigen it targets is not known. No base quality values were provided; no much bigger clone lies one nucleotide off. The immunoSEQ Assay, a bias-controlled multiplex PCR, was used to amplify TCRbeta CDR3 regions from genomic DNA. As for the original processing: Nucleated cell counts per sample were estimated from amplification of reference gene primers within the assay. To quantify the absolute abundance of each unique TCRbeta CDR3 rearrangement, sequence reads were collapsed and filtered. Productive Simpson clonality was computed per sample as the square root of Simpson's diversity index over productive rearrangements. Entries here come from immuneACCESS through TCRdb and include only in-frame sequences with V and J called. Some clones fail to appear in such tables; in the studies checked, an unresolved V gene covers under half of the shortfall, and the cause of the remainder is unknown. For V, J and clone size, that table is used; D and trimming come from the DNA. This sample lists around 240,000 clones; roughly 84% were detected once. The ten largest clones take up more than 1.2% of the sample.

Findings and caveats that apply to the study as a whole: The amount of clinical and demographic metadata varied by source and participant and was provided uncurated.

The TCR originated in a woman aged 35 to 49 who had recovered from COVID-19. Sequences were obtained from peripheral blood.

CDR3 region: CASSVKTSNTEAFF. The DNA reads TGTGCCAGCAGCGTAAAGACATCGAACACTGAAGCTTTCTTT. The receptor chain draws on TRBV5-5 and TRBJ1-1; too little of a D gene remains to name it. The V end loses 4 bases and the J end loses 1 base, and a stretch of 11 bases separates them. From a lookup of the germline V gene (reference sequence), CDR1 and CDR2 are SGHKS and YYEKEE. Spanning cysteine to phenylalanine, the CDR3 consists of 14 amino acids. Left in the record is the CDR3 DNA by itself, 42 bases read in frame from the first base.